Sequencing of this TCR beta chain was carried out in a study of STAT5B mutations in CD4+ large granular lymphocyte leukemia. Assay used: immunoSEQ multiplex PCR; TCRdb lists only in-frame clones, some missing. The sample shows around 31,000 clones, about two thirds of them seen only once. Concerning this clone itself: What it recognizes is unknown.

Study-wide results and limits: Patient CD4-sorted repertoires stayed more clonal than healthy ones after leukemic-clone removal.

Germline CDR1 and CDR2: SGHRS and YFSETQ. The V and J ends lost 4 bases and 1 base respectively, with 12 bases between them. There are 14 residues in the CDR3. The sequence was obtained from a human donor in good health. The rearrangement joins TRBV5-1 to TRBJ2-7; D not resolved. The sequenced material came from CD4+ T cells from blood buffy coats. The CDR3 here is CASSPRAASYEQYF. In DNA form, the CDR3 reads TGCGCCAGCAGCCCCCGGGCGGCGTCCTACGAGCAGTACTTC.